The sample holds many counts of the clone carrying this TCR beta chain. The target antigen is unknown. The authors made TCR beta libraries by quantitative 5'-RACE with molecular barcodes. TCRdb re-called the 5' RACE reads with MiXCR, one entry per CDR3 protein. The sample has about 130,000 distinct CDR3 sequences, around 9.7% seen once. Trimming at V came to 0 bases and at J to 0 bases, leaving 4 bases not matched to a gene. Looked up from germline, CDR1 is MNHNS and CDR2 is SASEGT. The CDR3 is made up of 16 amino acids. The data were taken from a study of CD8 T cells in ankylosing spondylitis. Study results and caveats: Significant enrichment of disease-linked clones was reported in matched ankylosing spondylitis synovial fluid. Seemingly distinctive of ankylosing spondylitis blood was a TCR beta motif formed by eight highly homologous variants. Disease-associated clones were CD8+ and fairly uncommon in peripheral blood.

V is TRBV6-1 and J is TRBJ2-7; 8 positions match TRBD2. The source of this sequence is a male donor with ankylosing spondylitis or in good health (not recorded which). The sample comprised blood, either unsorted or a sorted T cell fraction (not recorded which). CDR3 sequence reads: CASSEARLAGSYEQYF. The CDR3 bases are TGTGCCAGCAGTGAAGCGCGGCTAGCGGGCTCCTACGAGCAGTACTTC.